These T cell receptor beta chains were read from a single sample in a study of brain T cells in children with intractable seizures. The table came from immunoSEQ multiplex PCR; TCRdb's copy has only in-frame clones and leaves some out. This sample has 60,000 to 85,000 clones, with around 93% found just once. The sample in question was peripheral blood, obtained at surgery. The receptors shown here come from a boy under two years old with tuberous sclerosis and intractable seizures. CDR3s include the opening cysteine and the closing phenylalanine or tryptophan. Some rows have no size entry. The others give once, few or many, or a class for an expanded clone.

v_gene: TRBV6-6
abundance: .
j_gene: TRBJ2-1
CDR3aa: CASSTMRYNEQFF

v_gene: TRBV5-6
abundance: .
j_gene: TRBJ2-7
CDR3aa: CASSWESEQYF

v_gene: TRBV11-3
abundance: .
j_gene: TRBJ2-7
CDR3aa: CASSLGSSYEQYF

v_gene: TRBV5-4
abundance: .
j_gene: TRBJ2-7
CDR3aa: CASSWTGGEQYF

v_gene: TRBV6-5
abundance: .
j_gene: TRBJ1-5
CDR3aa: CASSWVQGSQPQHF

v_gene: TRBV7-9
abundance: .
j_gene: TRBJ2-7
CDR3aa: CASSQVGGQHYEQYF

v_gene: TRBV5-8
abundance: .
j_gene: TRBJ2-7
CDR3aa: CASGDSSYEQYF

v_gene: TRBV27
abundance: .
j_gene: TRBJ2-1
CDR3aa: CASSLGDTLSQFF

v_gene: TRBV6-1
abundance: .
j_gene: TRBJ2-7
CDR3aa: CASSEGLGEQYF

v_gene: TRBV6-5
abundance: .
j_gene: TRBJ1-5
CDR3aa: CASSYSLGSGQPQHF

v_gene: TRBV5-8
abundance: .
j_gene: TRBJ2-7
CDR3aa: CASSPAPAGGLGEQYF

v_gene: TRBV30
abundance: .
j_gene: TRBJ1-2
CDR3aa: CACRPPGRGYGYTF

v_gene: TRBV7-3
abundance: .
j_gene: TRBJ2-5
CDR3aa: CASSPGGGVQETQYF

v_gene: TRBV7-9
abundance: .
j_gene: TRBJ2-5
CDR3aa: CASSSEETQYF

v_gene: TRBV28
abundance: .
j_gene: TRBJ2-3
CDR3aa: CASSLTGHLSTDTQYF

v_gene: TRBV19
abundance: .
j_gene: TRBJ2-5
CDR3aa: CASSIRLQQETQYF

v_gene: TRBV19
abundance: .
j_gene: TRBJ2-1
CDR3aa: CASSISGTGVTSYNEQFF

v_gene: TRBV7-6
abundance: .
j_gene: TRBJ2-1
CDR3aa: CASSLAAGRSYNEQFF

v_gene: TRBV3-1/TRBV3-2
abundance: .
j_gene: TRBJ2-7
CDR3aa: CASSQDVQVQQYF

v_gene: TRBV5-1
abundance: .
j_gene: TRBJ1-5
CDR3aa: CASSLGVAGNQPQHF

v_gene: TRBV11-1
abundance: .
j_gene: TRBJ2-3
CDR3aa: CASSLVAGGPRDTQYF

v_gene: TRBV3-1/TRBV3-2
abundance: once
j_gene: TRBJ1-1
CDR3aa: CASSQIPRSEEAFF

v_gene: TRBV3-1/TRBV3-2
abundance: .
j_gene: TRBJ2-3
CDR3aa: CASSQAVVSVGTQYF

v_gene: TRBV7-9
abundance: .
j_gene: TRBJ2-1
CDR3aa: CASSPTGTHEQFF

v_gene: TRBV28
abundance: once
j_gene: TRBJ2-7
CDR3aa: CASRTGPNSYEQYF

v_gene: TRBV18
abundance: .
j_gene: TRBJ2-2
CDR3aa: CASSPRRTRRTGELFF

v_gene: TRBV3-1/TRBV3-2
abundance: .
j_gene: TRBJ2-2
CDR3aa: CASSRGLAGPGGFGELFF

v_gene: TRBV5-6
abundance: once
j_gene: TRBJ1-6
CDR3aa: CASSSLRDRLLNSPLHF

v_gene: TRBV11-3
abundance: .
j_gene: TRBJ1-4
CDR3aa: CASSLSWDRDEKLFF

v_gene: TRBV6-1
abundance: .
j_gene: TRBJ1-5
CDR3aa: CASIETGGPRSNQPQHF

v_gene: TRBV2
abundance: .
j_gene: TRBJ1-1
CDR3aa: CASRRTETLRAFF

v_gene: TRBV5-6
abundance: .
j_gene: TRBJ1-3
CDR3aa: CASSLGVGNTIYF

v_gene: TRBV5-4
abundance: .
j_gene: TRBJ1-1
CDR3aa: CASSLAVSGLGGTEAFF

v_gene: TRBV12-5
abundance: .
j_gene: TRBJ2-3
CDR3aa: CASGLVAGGPPDTQYF

v_gene: TRBV6-6
abundance: .
j_gene: TRBJ2-1
CDR3aa: CASSYSGDRYNEQFF

v_gene: TRBV19
abundance: .
j_gene: TRBJ1-3
CDR3aa: CASSTLGQGPSGNTIYF

v_gene: TRBV7-9
abundance: .
j_gene: TRBJ2-5
CDR3aa: CASSLATGGETQYF

v_gene: TRBV5-1
abundance: .
j_gene: TRBJ2-1
CDR3aa: CASSLGDLNEQFF

v_gene: TRBV5-1
abundance: .
j_gene: TRBJ2-3
CDR3aa: CASSLEVSRLSYTDTQYF

v_gene: TRBV7-8
abundance: .
j_gene: TRBJ1-2
CDR3aa: CASSLLGTEHGYTF

v_gene: TRBV5-4
abundance: .
j_gene: TRBJ1-2
CDR3aa: CASSLVGEVYGYTF